The 13 T cell receptor beta chains in this list originate from one sample, sequenced in a study of blood T cell repertoires in COVID-19. Only in-frame clones appear in the TCRdb table, and some are missing; sequencing was by immunoSEQ multiplex PCR. The sample lists 150,000 to 200,000 clones, about 80% occurring once. The sample comprised peripheral blood. The origin of the receptors is a human donor with acute or convalescent COVID-19. The donor label of this sample is uncertain.

V is TRBV11-2 and J is TRBJ2-1, with D possibly TRBD1 on 7 matching bases. CDR3 length equals 15 residues. V was pared by 4 bases and J by 4 bases, with 14 bases between. Per germline, CDR1 SGHAT and CDR2 FQNNGV. CDR3 bases: TGTGCCAGCAGCTCCCTCAGGGGGGTATACAATGAGCAGTTCTTC. Encoded protein: CASSSLRGVYNEQFF. Looking up the rest from reference TRBV11-2 and TRBJ2-1 gives the full variable domain: EAGVAQSPRYKIIEKRQSVAFWCNPISGHATLYWYQQILGQGPKLLIQFQNNGVVDDSQLPKDRFSAERLKGVDSTLKIQPAKLEDSAVYLCASSSLRGVYNEQFFGPGTRLTVL.

The chain links TRBV18 to TRBJ2-1, with 11 bases matching TRBD2. This CDR3 comprises 14 residues. Germline CDR1 is KGHSH and CDR2 is LQKENI. Unmatched junction bases numbered 6, after V lost 6 bases and J lost 8 bases. The CDR3 coding sequence is TGTGCCAGCTCTAGCGGGAGGGCCACGTATGAGCAGTTCTTC. Its translation is CASSSGRATYEQFF. Complete variable domain (other parts from reference TRBV18 and TRBJ2-1): NAGVMQNPRHLVRRRGQEARLRCSPMKGHSHVYWYRQLPEEGLKFMVYLQKENIIDESGMPKERFSAEFPKEGPSILRIQQVVRGDSAAYFCASSSGRATYEQFFGPGTRLTVL.

The V and J genes are TRBV15 and TRBJ1-2; D unclear. Germline-derived CDR1 and CDR2 are LNHNV and YYDKDF (reference sequence). The length of the CDR3 is 16 residues. The ends were cut back, 0 bases at V and 0 bases at J, with 11 bases in the middle. The CDR3 sequence is CATSRDLGDSNYGYTF. CDR3 in DNA: TGTGCCACCAGCAGAGATCTCGGGGATTCTAACTATGGCTACACCTTC.

The chain combines TRBV7-3 with TRBJ1-1, with D unclear. Deletions cut 4 bases from V and 4 bases from J, with 16 bases between. The CDR3 runs to 15 residues. Germline assignment: CDR1 SGHTA and CDR2 FQGTGA. In nucleotides, the CDR3 is TGTGCCAGCAGCTCAATGGGAGGGTGGACCACTGAAGCTTTCTTT. It translates to CASSSMGGWTTEAFF.

The CDR3 region has the DNA TGTGCCAGTAGTATGTTGTCAGGCCCCTACGAGCAGTACTTC. As protein: CASSMLSGPYEQYF. This sequence joins TRBV19 and TRBJ2-7; no reliable D call. Germline V gene sequence: CDR1 LNHDA, CDR2 SQIVND (reference sequence). There are 14 residues in the CDR3. V lost 3 bases and J 2 bases, leaving 11 bases between the germline ends.

V and J are TRBV2 and TRBJ2-7; D perhaps matches TRBD2 (6 bases). From germline, CDR1 is SNHLY and CDR2 FYNNEI. V shed 5 bases and J shed 3 bases, with 14 bases lying between them. The CDR3 totals 14 residues. The CDR3 nucleotides are TGTGCCAGCAGTTGGGGGGTTGCAAGCTACGAGCAGTACTTC. Translating gives CASSWGVASYEQYF.

The chain joins TRBV5-4 to TRBJ2-7, with D possibly TRBD2 on 6 matching bases. Deletions cut 3 bases from V and 5 bases from J, with 15 bases between. This CDR3 contains 14 residues. The V gene's germline CDR1 is SGHNT and CDR2 YYREEE (reference sequence). The CDR3 loop is CASSSPGEADEQYF. Written as DNA, the CDR3 is TGTGCCAGCAGCTCCCCCGGGGAGGCGGACGAGCAGTACTTC.

The chain links TRBV5-1 to TRBJ2-7, with D tentatively TRBD2 (7 bases). The CDR3 runs 13 residues. Germline V gives CDR1 SGHRS, CDR2 YFSETQ. V shed 5 bases and J shed 2 bases, with 11 bases lying between them. For the CDR3, the DNA is TGCGCCAGCAGAGGGGAGGGGGCCTACGAGCAGTACTTC. As protein: CASRGEGAYEQYF. Using reference TRBV5-1 and TRBJ2-7 for the parts outside the CDR3, the full variable domain is KAGVTQTPRYLIKTRGQQVTLSCSPISGHRSVSWYQQTPGQGLQFLFEYFSETQRNKGNFPGRFSGRQFSNSRSEMNVSTLELGDSALYLCASRGEGAYEQYFGPGTRLTVT.

This clone occurred a few times. The genes are TRBV6-6 and TRBJ1-6; TRBD1 is a possible D gene (5 bases). The CDR3 is made up of 14 amino acids. V lost 5 bases and J lost 10, with 15 bases in between. Germline loops: CDR1 MNHNY, CDR2 SVGAGI (reference sequence). The CDR3 loop reads CASSTGRAESPLHF. The CDR3 region has the DNA TGTGCCAGCAGTACAGGCAGGGCGGAATCACCCCTCCACTTT.

Comment on this clone: Different DNA sequences within this sample yield the same CDR3. The chain links TRBV4-2 to TRBJ2-6; D not certain. The CDR3 totals 17 residues. The germline V gene has CDR1 LGHNA and CDR2 YNFKEQ. V lost 2 bases and J lost 0, with 11 bases in between. The CDR3, as DNA: TGTGCCAGCAGCCAAATCCAACAGAGCTCTGGGGCCAACGTCCTGACTTTC. Encoded protein: CASSQIQQSSGANVLTF.

The CDR3 sequence: CASSMQDWEHEQYF. The CDR3 DNA reads TGTGCCAGTAGTATGCAGGACTGGGAACACGAGCAGTACTTC. The chain has TRBV19 and TRBJ2-7; tentatively, D is TRBD2 (5 bases). The CDR3 totals 14 residues. V lost 3 bases and J 5 bases, leaving 14 bases between the germline ends. Germline V gene data show CDR1 as LNHDA and CDR2 as SQIVND (reference sequence). The entire variable domain, with the rest obtained from reference TRBV19 and TRBJ2-7, is as follows: DGGITQSPKYLFRKEGQNVTLSCEQNLNHDAMYWYRQDPGQGLRLIYYSQIVNDFQKGDIAEGYSVSREKKESFPLTVTSAQKNPTAFYLCASSMQDWEHEQYFGPGTRLTVT.

The rearrangement links TRBV19 to TRBJ2-1, with TRBD2 matching over 7 bases. CDR1 LNHDA and CDR2 SQIVND come from the germline V gene (reference sequence). After removal of 7 bases from V and 1 base from J, the junction contained 7 bases not matched to a gene. The CDR3 extends over 15 amino acids. The chain's CDR3 is CASTVVAGSYNEQFF. The CDR3 nucleotides are TGTGCCAGTACCGTTGTAGCGGGTTCCTACAATGAGCAGTTCTTC. The full variable domain, in which reference TRBV19 and TRBJ2-1 provide the parts outside the CDR3, is DGGITQSPKYLFRKEGQNVTLSCEQNLNHDAMYWYRQDPGQGLRLIYYSQIVNDFQKGDIAEGYSVSREKKESFPLTVTSAQKNPTAFYLCASTVVAGSYNEQFFGPGTRLTVL.

The chain couples TRBV7-9 to TRBJ1-6; 7 nucleotides align to TRBD1. CDR3 size: 15 residues. The J segment lost 7 bases and the V segment lost 0 bases, leaving 3 bases of the junction unmatched. Germline V lookup: CDR1 SEHNR, CDR2 FQNEAQ (reference sequence). CDR3 residues: CASSLAQGVNSPLHF. DNA for the CDR3: TGTGCCAGCAGCTTAGCCCAGGGGGTGAATTCACCCCTCCACTTT.